This entry lists 29 T cell receptor beta chains sequenced from one sample in a study of blood T cell repertoires in COVID-19 (dated by TCRdb to the early 2020s). Library method: the immunoSEQ multiplex PCR assay. TCRdb carries this immuneACCESS record with in-frame sequences only. Its versions omit some clonotypes, under half of them owing to an unresolved V gene in the studies checked, with the rest unexplained. The sample yields around 180,000 clones; approximately 90% were counted once. The top ten clones comprise 2.1% of the sample. The sequenced sample was peripheral blood. Receptors originate from a man in his 70s with active or convalescent COVID-19.

The chain joins TRBV7-7 to TRBJ2-5; 10 nucleotides align to TRBD2. Germline V gives CDR1 SSHAT, CDR2 FNYEAQ (reference sequence). The CDR3 covers 13 residues. The V segment lost 5 bases and the J segment 7 bases; nucleotides outside the gene matches: 4. CDR3 in DNA: TGTGCCAGCAGCACTGAGCGGGAGGGGACCCAGTACTTC. Its translation: CASSTEREGTQYF.

The V and J genes are TRBV6-2 or TRBV6-3 and TRBJ1-5; possibly TRBD1 for D (5 bases). Per the germline V gene, CDR1 is MNHEY and CDR2 is SVGEGT. Trimming removed 7 bases at V and 8 bases at J, with 12 bases between. The CDR3 spans 12 residues. CDR3 in DNA: TGTGCCAGCAACCCCCGGGGGGAGCCCCAGCATTTT. It is translated as CASNPRGEPQHF.

The CDR3 DNA is TGCGCCAGCAGCGACAGGGACAGGGGGCTTCTGGAGACCCAGTACTTC. Residues: CASSDRDRGLLETQYF. The rearrangement uses TRBV5-1 and TRBJ2-5; TRBD1 matches at 12 bases. The CDR3 contains 16 residues. V was pared by 4 bases and J by 5 bases, with 9 bases of the junction left unmatched. Germline assignment: CDR1 SGHRS and CDR2 YFSETQ.

This CDR3 is CASSFWFRGSNEQFF. The DNA of the CDR3 is TGTGCCAGCAGCTTTTGGTTCAGGGGGTCCAATGAGCAGTTCTTC. This chain connects TRBV5-6 to TRBJ2-1, with 7 positions matching TRBD1. V shed 2 bases and J 6 bases; nucleotides not matched to a gene: 8. CDR3 size: 15 residues. CDR1 SGHDT and CDR2 YYEEEE come from the germline V gene.

The chain joins TRBV7-2 to TRBJ2-7; 9 bases align to TRBD1. The J segment lost 3 bases and the V segment lost 0 bases, leaving 6 bases of the junction unmatched. This CDR3 comprises 16 residues. The V gene's germline CDR1 is SGHTA and CDR2 FQGNSA. The CDR3 nucleotides are TGTGCCAGCAGCTTAGCGGGCCCGGGACAGGGCTACGAGCAGTACTTC. Translated: CASSLAGPGQGYEQYF.

The chain carries TRBV9 and TRBJ2-3; D call uncertain. The germline V gene encodes CDR1 SGDLS and CDR2 YYNGEE. V was shortened by 4 bases and J by 6 bases, with 15 bases between the two germline ends. CDR3 size: 14 residues. CDR3 sequence (DNA): TGTGCCAGCAGCACCCCTAGTGTAATTGATACGCAGTATTTT. This gives the protein CASSTPSVIDTQYF. Filled out from reference TRBV9 and TRBJ2-3, the complete variable domain reads DSGVTQTPKHLITATGQRVTLRCSPRSGDLSVYWYQQSLDQGLQFLIQYYNGEERAKGNILERFSAQQFPDLHSELNLSSLELGDSALYFCASSTPSVIDTQYFGPGTRLTVL.

The V and J genes are TRBV6-6 and TRBJ2-1, with 11 positions matching TRBD2. The germline V gene encodes CDR1 MNHNY and CDR2 SVGAGI (reference sequence). The CDR3 consists of 15 residues. J lost 4 bases, V lost 6 bases, and 5 bases had no gene match. The chain's CDR3 is CASSSLAGGYNEQFF. The CDR3 DNA follows: TGTGCCAGCAGCTCTCTAGCGGGAGGATACAATGAGCAGTTCTTC.

The genes are TRBV3-1 (or the pseudogene TRBV3-2) and TRBJ1-3; D is perhaps TRBD1 (6 bases). The CDR3 consists of 16 residues. Germline V gene sequence: CDR1 LGHDT, CDR2 YNNKEL (reference sequence). Between the trimmed V and J ends, which lost 1 base and 6 bases, there was a span of 16 bases. The CDR3, as DNA: TGTGCCAGCAGCCAAGGGAAGACAGGCCTAGCAAACACCATATATTTT. It encodes CASSQGKTGLANTIYF.

V and J are TRBV6-5 and TRBJ2-1, with a tentative D call TRBD2 (5 bases). V shed 2 bases and J shed 7 bases, with 6 bases lying between them. The CDR3 runs 12 residues. The germline gives CDR1 MNHEY, CDR2 SVGAGI. The CDR3 loop is CASSYRGNEQFF. CDR3 coding DNA: TGTGCCAGCAGTTACCGGGGAAATGAGCAGTTCTTC.

This chain links TRBV7-9 with TRBJ2-3; D is unresolved. Trimming removed 3 bases from V and 6 bases from J, with 7 bases in between. This CDR3 is built from 12 residues. The germline gives CDR1 SEHNR, CDR2 FQNEAQ (reference sequence). CDR3 residues: CASSLSRDTQYF. The CDR3, as DNA: TGTGCCAGCAGCTTGAGTCGTGATACGCAGTATTTT.

The chain joins TRBV28 to TRBJ2-5; 11 bases agree with TRBD2. V trimming: 1 base; J trimming: 3 bases; junction bases outside the gene matches: 10. The CDR3 has 18 amino acids. Germline CDR1 is MDHEN and CDR2 is SYDVKM. Written as DNA, the CDR3 is TGTGCCAGCAGTTTATCGATGATAGGGACTAGCGGCAAAGAGACCCAGTACTTC. This encodes CASSLSMIGTSGKETQYF.

The rearrangement links TRBV7-2 to TRBJ2-7, with 7 bases that match TRBD1. V shed 2 bases and J 2 bases; nucleotides not matched to a gene: 3. CDR1 is SGHTA and CDR2 is FQGNSA in the germline V gene. The CDR3 loop spans 14 amino acids. The CDR3 DNA is TGTGCCAGCAGCTTACACAGGGGACCCTACGAGCAGTACTTC. Residues: CASSLHRGPYEQYF.

The rearrangement uses TRBV7-2 and TRBJ2-1; a weak D match, TRBD2 (7 bases). With 4 bases removed from V and 7 bases from J, the gap between germline ends came to 11 bases. Germline lookup yields CDR1 SGHTA and CDR2 FQGNSA. The CDR3 totals 13 residues. The CDR3 bases are TGTGCCAGCAGCTCCAGGGGAGGGAATGAGCAGTTCTTC. Translation gives CASSSRGGNEQFF.

The rearrangement links TRBV5-6 to TRBJ1-1; D uncertain. Germline lookup yields CDR1 SGHDT and CDR2 YYEEEE. There are 14 residues in the CDR3. V was shortened by 5 bases and J by 5 bases, with 16 bases between the two germline ends. CDR3 sequence reads: CASRLGYGLTEAFF. The CDR3 DNA is TGTGCCAGCAGACTCGGGTATGGGTTGACTGAAGCTTTCTTT.

The J gene is TRBJ1-3, the V gene TRBV19; 8 positions match TRBD1. This CDR3 is 16 amino acids long. Losses at the gene ends were 5 bases for V and 0 bases for J; bases not matched to a gene: 6. Per germline, CDR1 LNHDA and CDR2 SQIVND (reference sequence). Here the CDR3 DNA reads TGTGCCAGTAGTTCCGGACAGGGCCTCTCTGGAAACACCATATATTTT. It encodes CASSSGQGLSGNTIYF.

This clone was detected only once. The chain has TRBV10-1 and TRBJ2-3; TRBD1 aligns across 7 bases. The J segment lost 3 bases and the V segment lost 2 bases, leaving 5 bases of the junction unmatched. This CDR3 has 15 amino acids. Germline-derived CDR1 and CDR2 are WNHNN and SYGVQD (reference sequence). The CDR3 sequence is CASSEKVTGTDTQYF. Here the CDR3 DNA reads TGCGCCAGCAGTGAGAAGGTGACAGGGACAGATACGCAGTATTTT.

This chain joins TRBV5-1 and TRBJ1-6, with a possible D match to TRBD1 (6 bases). The length of the CDR3 is 15 residues. V was shortened by 4 bases and J by 12 bases, with 20 bases between the two germline ends. Germline CDR1 and CDR2: SGHRS and YFSETQ. The DNA for the CDR3 is TGCGCCAGCAGCCCTCTAGGGGGGGCGGGGAAACCCCTCCACTTT. It translates to CASSPLGGAGKPLHF.

Concerning this clone: The same CDR3 can be traced to other DNA sequences in this sample. CDR3 in amino acids: CASSSGTANTGELFF. CDR3 nucleotide sequence: TGCGCCAGCAGCTCCGGGACAGCCAACACCGGGGAGCTGTTTTTT. This rearrangement joins TRBV5-1 to TRBJ2-2; TRBD1 agrees at 7 bases. The J segment lost 2 bases and the V segment lost 3 bases, leaving 4 bases of the junction unmatched. The CDR3 has 15 amino acids. Germline V gene data show CDR1 as SGHRS and CDR2 as YFSETQ.

The V and J genes are TRBV7-2 and TRBJ1-3; D not resolved. Trimming cost V 3 bases and J 0 bases, with 9 bases left between them. Germline CDR1 and CDR2: SGHTA and FQGNSA. CDR3 length: 15 residues. CDR3 in DNA: TGTGCCAGCAGCTTTGACGGACTCTCTGGAAACACCATATATTTT. Translation: CASSFDGLSGNTIYF.

The CDR3, as DNA: TGTGCCAGCAGCGAGACAGGGGGAATCATGAACACTGAAGCTTTCTTT. This translates into CASSETGGIMNTEAFF. This rearrangement joins TRBV27 to TRBJ1-1; 9 bases align to TRBD1. The trim removed 6 bases at V and 0 bases at J, leaving 8 bases unmatched. This CDR3 has 16 amino acids. Per germline, CDR1 MNHEY and CDR2 SMNVEV (reference sequence).

Turning to this clone: This specimen includes other DNA sequences encoding the same CDR3. V usage is TRBV5-4 and J usage is TRBJ1-2; D possibly corresponds to TRBD1 (6 bases). The CDR3 runs 14 residues. Trimming stripped 0 bases from V and 4 bases from J, with 10 bases between. Germline CDR1 SGHNT, CDR2 YYREEE (reference sequence). In DNA, the CDR3 is TGTGCCAGCAGCTTGGACAGGGAGGGCTATGGCTACACCTTC. It specifies CASSLDREGYGYTF.

There are a few counts of this clone. The CDR3 protein is CASRPTGGYEDTQYF. As DNA, the CDR3 is TGTGCCAGCAGGCCGACAGGGGGGTATGAAGATACGCAGTATTTT. The V call is TRBV7-8, the J call TRBJ2-3, with 9 bases identical to TRBD1. The CDR3 has 15 residues. The V gene end was trimmed by 6 bases and the J gene end by 5 bases; junction bases not matched to a gene: 9. Germline CDR1 is SGHVS and CDR2 is FQNEAQ. The full variable domain, rest sourced from reference TRBV7-8 and TRBJ2-3, is GAGVSQSPRYKVAKRGQDVALRCDPISGHVSLFWYQQALGQGPEFLTYFQNEAQLDKSGLPSDRFFAERPEGSVSTLKIQRTQQEDSAVYLCASRPTGGYEDTQYFGPGTRLTVL.

This clone was recorded once. V is TRBV10-3 and J is TRBJ2-2, with a possible D match to TRBD2 (6 bases). The CDR3 is 15 residues long. V lost 8 bases and J lost 3, with 16 bases in between. Per the germline V gene, CDR1 is ENHRY and CDR2 is SYGVKD. The DNA of the CDR3 is TGTGCCATCTCTCCGGGGAGGTTTGACACCGGGGAGCTGTTTTTT. Its translation is CAISPGRFDTGELFF.

The chain carries TRBV9 and TRBJ2-2; D may be TRBD2 (5 bases). CDR1 and CDR2 (germline): SGDLS, YYNGEE. Trimming removed 0 bases at V and 2 bases at J, with 11 bases between. CDR3 length: 16 amino acids. The chain's CDR3 is CASSVVSSPNTGELFF. CDR3 coding DNA: TGTGCCAGCAGCGTAGTGTCTAGCCCCAACACCGGGGAGCTGTTTTTT.

This chain links TRBV29-1 with TRBJ1-1; 9 positions agree with TRBD1. The germline V gene encodes CDR1 SQVTM and CDR2 ANQGSEA. V lost 7 bases, J lost 0 bases, and 9 bases stayed unmatched. The CDR3 consists of 15 residues. CDR3 nucleotide sequence: TGCAGCGCTAAGGGACAGGGAGGGATGAACACTGAAGCTTTCTTT. Residues: CSAKGQGGMNTEAFF.

J is TRBJ2-7 and V is TRBV4-1; weak D call: TRBD1 (6 bases). The CDR3 contains 12 residues. Germline V gives CDR1 MGHRA, CDR2 YSYEKL. V was pared by 0 bases and J by 6 bases, with 6 bases between. CDR3: CASSQDRGEQYF. CDR3 in DNA: TGCGCCAGCAGCCAAGACAGGGGCGAGCAGTACTTC.

V usage is TRBV7-9 and J usage is TRBJ1-4, with D unresolved. Germline CDR1 SEHNR, CDR2 FQNEAQ (reference sequence). The CDR3 totals 14 residues. V was pared by 3 bases and J by 0 bases, with 5 bases between. The CDR3 loop is CASSFLSTNEKLFF. The CDR3, as DNA: TGTGCCAGCAGCTTCCTATCAACTAATGAAAAACTGTTTTTT.

The J gene is TRBJ1-2, the V gene TRBV10-3; the match to TRBD1 covers 9 bases. Germline V lookup: CDR1 ENHRY, CDR2 SYGVKD. The CDR3 contains 15 residues. J gave up 2 bases and V 2 bases, and 3 bases lay outside the gene matches. The CDR3 coding sequence is TGTGCCATCAGTGAGCAGGGGACAGGGAACTATGGCTACACCTTC. Its protein is CAISEQGTGNYGYTF.

This chain joins TRBV7-2 and TRBJ2-2, with D possibly TRBD1 on 5 matching bases. Germline CDR1 is SGHTA and CDR2 is FQGNSA. The CDR3 totals 14 residues. V was shortened by 3 bases and J by 6 bases, with 11 bases between the two germline ends. The CDR3: CASSLARAAGELFF. CDR3 nucleotide sequence: TGTGCCAGCAGCTTGGCCAGGGCGGCCGGGGAGCTGTTTTTT. Full variable domain (missing parts from reference TRBV7-2 and TRBJ2-2): GAGVSQSPSNKVTEKGKDVELRCDPISGHTALYWYRQSLGQGLEFLIYFQGNSAPDKSGLPSDRFSAERTGGSVSTLTIQRTQQEDSAVYLCASSLARAAGELFFGEGSRLTVL.